Below are 3 T cell receptor beta chains sequenced from a single sample in a study of T-cell reconstitution after alpha-beta-depleted transplantation in children. As it was prepared, the TCRbeta library received unique molecular identifiers. One entry per CDR3 protein results from TCRdb running MiXCR on the PCR reads. The sample lists some 260,000 distinct CDR3 sequences, 20% to 30% occurring once. The specimen was PBMCs, mostly from graft donor cells, collected 360 days after TCRalphabeta/CD19-depleted stem cell transplant. The receptors were sampled from a female patient between 2 and 15 years old who had a stem cell transplant for congenital amegakaryocytic thrombocytopenia, so the T cells may come from the graft donor.

The rearrangement uses TRBV5-1 and TRBJ1-5; maybe TRBD1 (5 bases). CDR3 length: 14 amino acids. CDR1 and CDR2 from the germline V gene are SGHRS and YFSETQ. Trimming pared 0 bases from V and 8 bases from J, leaving 12 bases between. The CDR3 DNA is TGCGCCAGCAGCTTGGCCGGGGGTAAAGAGCCCCAGCATTTT. As protein: CASSLAGGKEPQHF.

The rearrangement uses TRBV5-1 and TRBJ2-5, with 10 bases lining up with TRBD1. The V segment lost 4 bases and the J segment 1 base; nucleotides outside the gene matches: 4. This CDR3 comprises 15 residues. The V gene's germline CDR1 is SGHRS and CDR2 YFSETQ. CDR3 nucleotides: TGCGCCAGCAGCAAAAGGGACAGGGGCCAAGAGACCCAGTACTTC. It translates to CASSKRDRGQETQYF. Full variable domain (rest looked up from reference TRBV5-1 and TRBJ2-5): KAGVTQTPRYLIKTRGQQVTLSCSPISGHRSVSWYQQTPGQGLQFLFEYFSETQRNKGNFPGRFSGRQFSNSRSEMNVSTLELGDSALYLCASSKRDRGQETQYFGPGTRLLVL.

The rearrangement links TRBV12-3 or TRBV12-4 to TRBJ2-2; D unresolved. The CDR3 is made up of 11 amino acids. V was clipped by 10 bases and J by 3 bases, with 6 bases between them. Here the CDR3 reads CAIHYTGELFF. The DNA of the CDR3 is TGTGCCATCCACTACACCGGGGAGCTGTTTTTT.